The source of this T cell receptor beta chain is a study of blood T cell repertoires in COVID-19 (TCRdb year 2020). Background on the whole study: The collaborator samples originated in the United States, Italy and Spain and spanned the acute and convalescent phases of COVID-19. The sample metadata nearly always contained a de-identified subject ID, COVID-19 status, age in years and sex. The repertoires were released in a freely available public database intended as a resource for research on the immune response to SARS-CoV-2. The prospective study material was composed of cDNA or gDNA derived from T cells, B-cell-depleted T cells, or PBMCs. HLA class I and class II types, where available, came from metadata supplied by the sample provider rather than from assay-based typing. Deeply sampled blood TCRbeta repertoires from subjects exposed to, actively infected with, or recovered from COVID-19 were included in the dataset. The samples were drawn from the first 160 participants of the ongoing ImmuneRACE study and from 1,200 or so subjects provided by 6 global collaborators. General study outcomes and caveats: The quantity of clinical and demographic metadata differed by source and by participant and was supplied without curation.

V loses 4 bases at its end and J loses 4 bases; junction bases beyond the gene matches: 4. From a lookup of the germline V gene (reference sequence), CDR1 and CDR2 are MNHNY and SVGAGI. The CDR3 starts with the cysteine, ends with the phenylalanine, and has 15 residues. Of the read, only the CDR3 DNA is kept; its 45 bases are in frame from base 1. Notes on this clone: It has no known antigen specificity. Qualities for individual bases were not recorded, and no much larger clone is one base off.

Whole blood was collected in K2EDTA tubes by collaborating institutions according to the institutions' own protocols. For TCRbeta analysis, collaborators shipped samples as frozen whole blood, isolated PBMCs, or DNA extracted from either of those sample types. TCRbeta CDR3 regions were amplified from genomic DNA by means of the immunoSEQ Assay, a bias-controlled multiplex PCR. On the authors' methods: Within the assay, amplification of reference gene primers was used to estimate how many nucleated cells each sample contained. Sequence reads were collapsed and filtered to measure the absolute abundance of every unique TCRbeta CDR3 rearrangement. For each sample, productive Simpson clonality was calculated as the square root of Simpson's diversity index across productive rearrangements. The source is immuneACCESS, and TCRdb retained only in-frame sequences with V and J called. Part of the clones is not carried over; for the studies checked, unresolved V genes explain less than half of this, and the remainder is unexplained. D and trimming come from the DNA, and the V and J calls and clone size come from that table. The sample has some 110,000 clones on record, 60% to 85% of them singletons. The top ten constitute 5.5% to 7% of the sample.

The source material was peripheral blood. The rearrangement joined TRBV6-6 to TRBJ2-3, and 11 junctional nucleotides match TRBD1. The TCR sequence derives from a man aged 65 to 85 with acute or convalescent COVID-19. In nucleotide form, the sequence is TGTGCCAGCAGTTTTGGGACAGGGGGGCCAGATACGCAGTATTTT. Its protein reads: CASSFGTGGPDTQYF.